This is a list of T cell receptor beta chains from one sample in a study of CD8+ T cells in alopecia areata. Some clones are missing from TCRdb's copy, which holds only in-frame ones; the method was immunoSEQ multiplex PCR. The sample includes 90,000 or so clones, roughly 45% of them seen just once. The specimen comprised CD8+ T cells sorted from blood, sampled at week 24, from a patient treated with tofacitinib. Receptors originate from a human donor with alopecia areata. Both conserved end residues are part of each CDR3. The order of the fields is V gene, J gene, CDR3 protein.

TRBV29-1,TRBJ2-3,CSVHLRDSRTDTQYF
TRBV9,TRBJ2-7,CASSIGQEQYF
TRBV27,TRBJ2-1,CASSLLGSNEQFF
TRBV6-5,TRBJ2-2,CASSYLGGELFF
TRBV7-9,TRBJ1-1,CASSQGQGIGEAFF
TRBV27,TRBJ2-5,CASSFLTEKETQYF
TRBV9,TRBJ2-3,CASSDPWADTQYF
TRBV6-5,TRBJ2-2,CASSYATSGTGELFF
TRBV7-9,TRBJ2-7,CASSSPPSYEQYF
TRBV5-4,TRBJ2-1,CASSLVRGAYNEQFF
TRBV29-1,TRBJ1-1,CSVEGSGLGTEAFF
TRBV27,TRBJ2-1,CASSLSGSNEQFF
TRBV7-2,TRBJ2-7,CASSFAGEQYF
TRBV9,TRBJ2-5,CASSVVWGTQETQYF
TRBV28,TRBJ2-5,CASSLAPSQETQYF
TRBV25-1,TRBJ2-1,CASSEVGSYNEQFF
TRBV25-1,TRBJ2-7,CASSGWSGDEQYF
TRBV5-4,TRBJ2-1,CASSLTSGRAGEQFF
TRBV4-1,TRBJ2-1,CASSQASSYNEQFF
TRBV10-3,TRBJ2-7,CAISNRGSYEQYF
TRBV5-1,TRBJ2-1,CASSLTQLLAGVYNEQFF
TRBV29-1,TRBJ1-1,CSVEEGTPGEAFF
TRBV7-3,TRBJ2-1,CASGPGGHEQFF
TRBV9,TRBJ2-3,CASSVGGGGRGDTQYF
TRBV27,TRBJ1-2,CASSLPGQGARGYTF
TRBV29-1,TRBJ1-6,CSVADRQHNSPLHF
TRBV7-3,TRBJ2-1,CASSLYGQGPNEQFF
TRBV9,TRBJ2-1,CASSPPGHTKGEQFF
TRBV28,TRBJ2-7,CASSISGGRDEQYF
TRBV5-1,TRBJ2-7,CASSEGRIYEQYF
TRBV5-1,TRBJ1-2,CASSLARPDYGYTF
TRBV19,TRBJ1-5,CASKEGGTNQPQHF
TRBV5-6,TRBJ1-1,CASSFGQGMLGAFF
TRBV4-1,TRBJ1-1,CASSQASVSEGTEAFF
TRBV11-2,TRBJ1-5,CASSLGVGNQPQHF
TRBV7-9,TRBJ2-5,CASSSRGQVQETQYF
TRBV7-9,TRBJ2-5,CASKSTGQETQYF
TRBV7-9,TRBJ1-1,CASRQTGLGTEAFF
TRBV11-2,TRBJ2-7,CASSSSGLLKGEQYF
TRBV18,TRBJ2-7,CASSPGLAGAYEQYF
TRBV9,TRBJ2-2,CASSVAAGGELFF
TRBV7-2,TRBJ1-4,CASSPGTGNEKLFF
TRBV2,TRBJ2-7,CASSDGGQPYEQYF
TRBV4-2,TRBJ2-3,CASSQGGDTQYF
TRBV2,TRBJ2-7,CASSPRTYEQYF
TRBV7-9,TRBJ2-2,CASSTGGTGELFF
TRBV29-1,TRBJ2-7,CSVEDPAETTYEQYF
TRBV19,TRBJ1-1,CASSINGNTEAFF
TRBV6-1,TRBJ2-7,CASTSTGAEQYF
TRBV7-9,TRBJ2-2,CASSLMRETRRAGELFF
TRBV13,TRBJ2-7,CASSTTGVLYEQYF